Shown below are 20 T cell receptor beta chains from a single sample sequenced in a study of T cell responses to AZD1222 COVID-19 vaccine. Here immunoSEQ multiplex PCR was the method, and the copy in TCRdb shows in-frame clones only, minus some. Of more than 95,000 clones in the sample, about 92% are singletons; the top ten hold about 3%. Sequencing was performed on peripheral blood, taken on day 0 of AZD1222 vaccination. Receptors originate from an adult in good health.

The chain recombines TRBV2 with TRBJ1-5; 8 bases are shared with TRBD1. With V trimmed by 6 bases and J by 6 bases, 7 bases remained unmatched. This CDR3 comprises 14 residues. CDR1 and CDR2 (germline): SNHLY, FYNNEI. For the CDR3, the DNA is TGTGCCAGCAGGTCTAACAGGGGGTCTCAGCCCCAGCATTTT. It translates to CASRSNRGSQPQHF.

This chain uses TRBV6-5 with TRBJ1-5; D not certain. Germline CDR1 reads MNHEY; CDR2 reads SVGAGI. CDR3 length: 14 residues. V was shortened by 5 bases and J by 2 bases, with 10 bases between the two germline ends. The CDR3: CASSPLAGNQPQHF. Written as DNA, the CDR3 is TGTGCCAGCAGTCCTCTGGCGGGCAATCAGCCCCAGCATTTT.

Here the CDR3 reads CASSKQLNQPQHF. Here the CDR3 DNA reads TGTGCCAGCAGTAAACAGCTCAATCAGCCCCAGCATTTT. This chain joins TRBV28 and TRBJ1-5; the D is unclear. Germline-derived CDR1 and CDR2 are MDHEN and SYDVKM. The CDR3 contains 13 residues. V lost 5 bases, J lost 3 bases, and 8 bases lay in between.

The V gene is TRBV9, the J gene TRBJ1-6; D remains ambiguous. The CDR3 contains 13 residues. Germline CDR1 and CDR2: SGDLS and YYNGEE. V gave up 0 bases and J gave up 8 bases, with 6 bases separating them. CDR3 loop: CASSVGGDSPLHF. CDR3 DNA: TGTGCCAGCAGCGTAGGCGGCGATTCACCCCTCCACTTT.

The genes are TRBV7-9 and TRBJ1-5; a weak D match, TRBD1 (5 bases). Deletions cut 5 bases from V and 2 bases from J, with 13 bases between. This CDR3 is built from 15 residues. The germline V gene encodes CDR1 SEHNR and CDR2 FQNEAQ (reference sequence). The CDR3 DNA sequence: TGTGCCAGCAGCCCCATCGGGGGAGGCAATCAGCCCCAGCATTTT. It translates to CASSPIGGGNQPQHF.

The V gene is TRBV19, the J gene TRBJ2-7; 7 bases are shared with TRBD2. The junction had 6 bases not matched to a gene; V was cut back by 3 bases and J by 4 bases. CDR3 length: 14 amino acids. Germline V gives CDR1 LNHDA, CDR2 SQIVND (reference sequence). Written as DNA, the CDR3 is TGTGCCAGTAGTATGACGGGAGGCGGGTACGAGCAGTACTTC. Its translation is CASSMTGGGYEQYF.

The rearrangement links TRBV4-1 to TRBJ1-1; possible D gene TRBD1, 6 bases. This CDR3 is built from 11 residues. The V end lost 7 bases, the J end lost 5 bases, and 8 bases lay between the germline ends. Germline V gives CDR1 MGHRA, CDR2 YSYEKL. The CDR3 reads CASIQGTEAFF. The CDR3 DNA is TGCGCCAGCATCCAGGGGACTGAAGCTTTCTTT.

The rearrangement uses TRBV28 and TRBJ1-2; 8 bases are a match to TRBD1. Trimming at V came to 4 bases and at J to 6 bases, leaving 10 bases not matched to a gene. CDR3 length: 15 amino acids. The germline CDR1 and CDR2 sequences are MDHEN and SYDVKM. Written as DNA, the CDR3 is TGTGCCAGCAGTTCTTCCTCGGACAGGGTAAATGGCTACACCTTC. Its protein is CASSSSSDRVNGYTF.

This chain links TRBV28 with TRBJ2-7, with D tentatively TRBD1 (6 bases). Trimming removed 7 bases at V and 2 bases at J, with 15 bases between. Germline V gene sequence: CDR1 MDHEN, CDR2 SYDVKM. The CDR3 length is 14 residues. In DNA form, the CDR3 reads TGTGCCAGCAAACCCGGGACACTAGCCTACGAGCAGTACTTC. It translates to CASKPGTLAYEQYF.

The V and J genes are TRBV5-1 and TRBJ2-1; TRBD1 might be the D (6 bases). CDR1 SGHRS and CDR2 YFSETQ come from the germline V gene. The CDR3 length is 16 residues. The V gene lost 4 bases and the J gene lost 2 bases, with 16 bases spanning the gap. The CDR3 loop reads CASSHTGFSPYNEQFF. In DNA form, the CDR3 reads TGCGCCAGCAGCCACACAGGGTTTTCTCCCTACAATGAGCAGTTCTTC.

DNA for the CDR3: TGTGCCAGCAGTTTATCCCCTCTTTCCTACAATGAGCAGTTCTTC. Translated, it gives CASSLSPLSYNEQFF. This chain links TRBV27 with TRBJ2-1; no reliable D call. The CDR3 is made up of 15 amino acids. V was cut by 0 bases and J by 1 base, with 7 bases left in between. Germline CDR1 MNHEY, CDR2 SMNVEV (reference sequence).

For the CDR3, the DNA is TGTGCCAGTAGTATGGGACAGGGTCACTACGAGCAGTACTTC. Its protein product is CASSMGQGHYEQYF. V and J are TRBV19 and TRBJ2-7; 9 bases match TRBD1. The CDR3 totals 14 residues. Per the germline V gene, CDR1 is LNHDA and CDR2 is SQIVND (reference sequence). Trimming took 3 bases from V and 3 from J; bases not matched to a gene: 3.

The CDR3 sequence: CASSPNPGFSNTGELFF. In nucleotides, the CDR3 is TGTGCCAGCTCACCAAATCCTGGTTTCTCGAACACCGGGGAGCTGTTTTTT. The gene calls are TRBV18 and TRBJ2-2, with D hard to call. CDR3 length equals 17 residues. The ends were cut back, 2 bases at V and 0 bases at J, with 13 bases in the middle. From germline, CDR1 is KGHSH and CDR2 LQKENI.

The rearrangement uses TRBV25-1 and TRBJ2-3; D remains unclear. V was pared by 3 bases and J by 10 bases, with 11 bases between. CDR1 is MGHDK, CDR2 SYGVNS, per germline. This CDR3 has 12 residues. The CDR3 nucleotides read TGTGCCAGCAGTGATAGAATGCGAGCGCAGTATTTT. Encoded protein: CASSDRMRAQYF.

This clone was observed a single time. V usage is TRBV5-6 and J usage is TRBJ1-2; 7 nucleotides match TRBD1. Trimming took 5 bases from V and 0 from J; bases not matched to a gene: 16. Germline CDR1 is SGHDT and CDR2 is YYEEEE. The CDR3 is 18 amino acids. CDR3 coding DNA: TGTGCCAGCAGACCGGCCAGGACAGGTCATATAGCTAACTATGGCTACACCTTC. Translated, it gives CASRPARTGHIANYGYTF. Together with reference TRBV5-6 and TRBJ1-2, the CDR3 gives the full variable domain: DAGVTQSPTHLIKTRGQQVTLRCSPKSGHDTVSWYQQALGQGPQFIFQYYEEEERQRGNFPDRFSGHQFPNYSSELNVNALLLGDSALYLCASRPARTGHIANYGYTFGSGTRLTVV.

On this clone itself: The junction shows a germline mismatch at one end, possibly a read error. The chain recombines TRBV5-6 with TRBJ2-7; the D gene is possibly TRBD2 (6 bases). The CDR3 is made up of 13 amino acids. CDR1 and CDR2 from the germline V gene are SGHDT and YYEEEE. The CDR3 nucleotides read TGTGCCAGCAGCTTGGGGGACTCCCGACAGATACGCTTC. This encodes CASSLGDSRQIRF.

The genes are TRBV5-1 and TRBJ1-5; 11 bases agree with TRBD1. CDR3 length: 15 amino acids. The germline gives CDR1 SGHRS, CDR2 YFSETQ. The V segment lost 0 bases and the J segment 7 bases; nucleotides outside the gene matches: 3. The CDR3 loop reads CASSLGTGGEQPQHF. CDR3 nucleotides: TGCGCCAGCAGCTTGGGGACAGGGGGCGAACAGCCCCAGCATTTT.

This chain links TRBV9 with TRBJ2-3, with TRBD2 as a possible D gene (5 bases). V was clipped by 4 bases and J by 9 bases, with 15 bases between them. Germline V gene lookup returns CDR1 SGDLS and CDR2 YYNGEE. The CDR3 consists of 13 residues. As DNA, the CDR3 is TGTGCCAGCAGCCCACTATCCACGGGGACGCAGTATTTT. It yields the protein CASSPLSTGTQYF.

The rearrangement links TRBV19 to TRBJ2-1; 9 nucleotides align to TRBD2. Germline CDR1 reads LNHDA; CDR2 reads SQIVND (reference sequence). The CDR3 runs to 14 residues. The J segment lost 2 bases and the V segment lost 9 bases, leaving 5 bases of the junction unmatched. The CDR3 sequence: CASRTSEPYNEQFF. The CDR3 DNA reads as TGTGCCAGCAGGACTAGCGAGCCCTACAATGAGCAGTTCTTC.

The V call is TRBV19, the J call TRBJ2-5; perhaps TRBD2 as D (6 bases). The length of the CDR3 is 15 residues. Germline CDR1 and CDR2: LNHDA and SQIVND (reference sequence). Trimming cost V 2 bases and J 2 bases, with 12 bases left between them. The CDR3 here is CASSIIGGIQETQYF. The CDR3 region has the DNA TGTGCCAGTAGTATAATCGGCGGGATACAAGAGACCCAGTACTTC.